This T cell receptor beta chain was identified in a study of blood T cell repertoires in COVID-19. The method was immunoSEQ multiplex PCR; TCRdb's version includes in-frame clones alone and lacks a portion of them. The sample holds under 200,000 clones, roughly 87% seen once. The germline V gene has CDR1 LNHDA and CDR2 SQIVND (reference sequence). V was pared by 7 bases and J by 4 bases, with 17 bases between. This CDR3 has 15 residues. The source material was PBMCs or T cells enriched from blood (not recorded which). The sequence came from a man between 45 and 60 years old who had recovered from COVID-19. The rearrangement links TRBV19 to TRBJ1-5; D not certain. DNA of the CDR3: TGTGCCAGTACCGCAAGTGGAGCGGTAAATCAGCCCCAGCATTTT. Residues: CASTASGAVNQPQHF.